This TCR beta chain was profiled in a study of blood T cell repertoires in COVID-19. Repertoires were generated with immunoSEQ multiplex PCR, while TCRdb's copy carries only in-frame clones and drops some. The sample shows about 290,000 clones, around 81% of them seen only once. The CDR3 runs to 15 residues. The V and J ends lost 4 bases and 9 bases, in that order; junction bases with no gene match: 9. Germline CDR1 is SGHDT and CDR2 is YYEEEE. Sequenced sample: peripheral blood. The chain is built from TRBV5-6 and TRBJ1-6, with 8 bases aligning to TRBD1. The clonotype was recovered from a woman aged 45-59 years with active or convalescent COVID-19. CDR3 amino acids: CASSLGQGLSSPLHF. Written as DNA, the CDR3 is TGTGCCAGCAGCCTTGGACAGGGACTCAGTTCACCCCTCCACTTT.